The clone carrying this T cell receptor (beta chain) was observed at least ten times. The antigen remains undetermined. Unmatched junction bases numbered 21, after V lost 2 bases and J lost 0 bases. The CDR3 totals 23 residues. The V gene's germline CDR1 is SGHDN and CDR2 FVKESK. The record originates from a study of T cells after posttransplantation cyclophosphamide. Libraries were prepared by immunoSEQ multiplex PCR; TCRdb keeps only in-frame clonotypes and omits some of them. The profile covers 34,000 or so clones, none occurring a single time. Broader study findings: Recipient CMV seropositivity and CMV reactivation strongly tracked TRB clonality.

Source material: PBMCs. V usage is TRBV14 and J usage is TRBJ2-7; 14 bases are shared with TRBD2. This TCR was recovered from a woman aged 50 to 60 in good health and a related stem cell transplant donor. In DNA, the CDR3 is TGTGCCAGCAGCCAAACCAGGGGGACTAGCGGGAGCTTTCCCTTTCACAGCTCCTACGAGCAGTACTTC. Translation gives CASSQTRGTSGSFPFHSSYEQYF.